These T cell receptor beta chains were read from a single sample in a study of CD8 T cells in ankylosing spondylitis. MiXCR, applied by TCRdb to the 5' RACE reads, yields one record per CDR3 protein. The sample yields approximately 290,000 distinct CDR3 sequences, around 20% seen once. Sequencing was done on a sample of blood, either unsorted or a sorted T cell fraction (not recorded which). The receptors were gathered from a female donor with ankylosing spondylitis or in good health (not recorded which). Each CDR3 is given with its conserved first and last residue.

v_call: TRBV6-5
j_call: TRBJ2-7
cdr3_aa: CASSYAQESYEQYF

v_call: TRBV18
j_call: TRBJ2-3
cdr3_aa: CASSPRRVSDTQYF

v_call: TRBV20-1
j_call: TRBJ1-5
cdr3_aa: CSASWGDGQPQHF

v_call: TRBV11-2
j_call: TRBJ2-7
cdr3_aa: CASSLVGTSGRKGSSYEQYF

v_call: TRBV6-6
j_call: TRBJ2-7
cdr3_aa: CASGSTAYEQYF

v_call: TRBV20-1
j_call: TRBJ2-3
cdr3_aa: CSAIEGNTDTQYF

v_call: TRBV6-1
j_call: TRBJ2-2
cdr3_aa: CASSKRTGDTGELFF

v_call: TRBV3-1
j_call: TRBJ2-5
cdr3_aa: CASKGQLETQYF

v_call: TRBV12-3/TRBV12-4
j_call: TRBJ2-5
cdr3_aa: CASSLAAETQYF

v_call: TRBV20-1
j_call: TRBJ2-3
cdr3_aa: CSASTGLSTDTQYF

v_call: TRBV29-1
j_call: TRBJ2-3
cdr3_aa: CSVDVSTDTQYF

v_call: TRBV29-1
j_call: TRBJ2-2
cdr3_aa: CSVEDHRGRITGELFF

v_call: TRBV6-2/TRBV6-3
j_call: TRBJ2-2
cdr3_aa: CASSRDYLRIGGELFF

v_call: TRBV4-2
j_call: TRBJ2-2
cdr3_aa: CASSQESRDNTGELFF

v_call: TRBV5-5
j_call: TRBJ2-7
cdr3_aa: CASSLVGGSYEQYF

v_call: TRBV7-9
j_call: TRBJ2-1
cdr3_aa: CASSHARPPLFF

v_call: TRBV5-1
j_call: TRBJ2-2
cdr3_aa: CASSLKERTGELFF

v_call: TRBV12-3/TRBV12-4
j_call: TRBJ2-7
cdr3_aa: CASRGEQGGYEQYF

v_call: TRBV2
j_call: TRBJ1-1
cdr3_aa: CASRLDRGRHTEAFF

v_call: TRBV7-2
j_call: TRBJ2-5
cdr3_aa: CASSQGLAGGTETQYF

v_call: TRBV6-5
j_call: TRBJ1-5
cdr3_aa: CASSYSIGPNQPQHF

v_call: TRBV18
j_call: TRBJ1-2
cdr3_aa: CASSPTGSHGYTF

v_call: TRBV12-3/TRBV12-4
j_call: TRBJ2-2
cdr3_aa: CASRRGRTNPNTGELFF

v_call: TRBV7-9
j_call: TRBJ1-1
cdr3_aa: CASSLNNWGAEAFF

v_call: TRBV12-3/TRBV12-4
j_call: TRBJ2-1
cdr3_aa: CASSAPGGPINEQFF

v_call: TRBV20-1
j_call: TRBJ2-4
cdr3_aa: CSARFRLDTKNIQYF

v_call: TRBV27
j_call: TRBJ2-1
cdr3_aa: CASSLLRETEQFF

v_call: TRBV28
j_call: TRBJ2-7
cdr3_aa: CASSFFASYEQYF

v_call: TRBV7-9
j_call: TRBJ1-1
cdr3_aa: CASSLPTGDLHNTEAFF

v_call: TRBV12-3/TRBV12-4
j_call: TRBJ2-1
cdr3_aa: CASSSTSVGYNEQFF

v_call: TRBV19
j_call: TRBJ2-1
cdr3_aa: CASRLAGGSSYNEQFF

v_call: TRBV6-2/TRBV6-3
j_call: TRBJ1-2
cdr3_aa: CAGSSDGHYGYTF

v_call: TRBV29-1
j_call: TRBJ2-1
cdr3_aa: CSVEKGRAGNEQFF

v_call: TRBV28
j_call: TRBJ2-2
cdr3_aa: CASSTNGRIGELFF

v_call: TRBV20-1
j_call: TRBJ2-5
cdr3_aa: CSARDPAGYQETQYF

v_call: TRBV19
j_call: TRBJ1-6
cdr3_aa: CASSSNPGVHRNSPLHF

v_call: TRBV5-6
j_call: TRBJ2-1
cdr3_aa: CAKLWSGHGIAQFF

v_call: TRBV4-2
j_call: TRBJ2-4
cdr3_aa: CASSQDGGANKNIQYF

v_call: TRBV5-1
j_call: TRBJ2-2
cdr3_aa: CASSLATGNAAGELFF

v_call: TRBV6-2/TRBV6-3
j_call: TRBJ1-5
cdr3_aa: CASRPTRGLGQPQHF

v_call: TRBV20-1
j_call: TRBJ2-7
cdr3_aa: CSAQSRAGVWEQYF

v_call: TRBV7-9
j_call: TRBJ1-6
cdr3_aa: CASSLLGGLDGSPLHF

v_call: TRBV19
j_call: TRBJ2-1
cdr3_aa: CASSLAGGDNEQFF

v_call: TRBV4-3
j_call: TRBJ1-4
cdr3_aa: CASSLNGGNEKLFF

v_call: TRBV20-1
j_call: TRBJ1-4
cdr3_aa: CSARDRRASEKLFF

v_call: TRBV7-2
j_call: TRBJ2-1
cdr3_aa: CASSLRTAREQFF

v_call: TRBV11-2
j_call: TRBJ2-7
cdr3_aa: CASRTSGTYEQYF

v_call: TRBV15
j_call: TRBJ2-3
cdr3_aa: CATSRDLPDTQYF

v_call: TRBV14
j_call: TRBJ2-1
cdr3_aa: CASSQDWGRANEQFF

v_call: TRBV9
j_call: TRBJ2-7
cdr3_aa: CASSVEAETYEQYF

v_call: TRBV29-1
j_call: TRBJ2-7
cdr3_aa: CSVAGEPYEQYF